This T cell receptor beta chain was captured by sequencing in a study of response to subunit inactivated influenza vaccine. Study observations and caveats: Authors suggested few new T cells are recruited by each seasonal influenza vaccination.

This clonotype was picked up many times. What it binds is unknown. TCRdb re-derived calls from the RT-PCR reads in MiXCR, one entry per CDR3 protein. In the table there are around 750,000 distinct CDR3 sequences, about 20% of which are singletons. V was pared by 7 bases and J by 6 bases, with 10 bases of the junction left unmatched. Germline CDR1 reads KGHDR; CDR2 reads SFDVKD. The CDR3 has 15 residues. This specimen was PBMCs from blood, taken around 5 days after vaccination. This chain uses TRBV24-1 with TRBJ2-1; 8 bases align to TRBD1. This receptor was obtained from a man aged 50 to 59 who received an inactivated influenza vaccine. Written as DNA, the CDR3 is TGTGCCACCAGCGTACCCGGGACAGGCCGCAATGAGCAGTTCTTC. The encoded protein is CATSVPGTGRNEQFF.